A single sample gave rise to the 6 T cell receptor beta chains below, sequenced in a study of blood T cell repertoires in COVID-19. The protocol was immunoSEQ multiplex PCR, while the TCRdb copy is restricted to in-frame clones and leaves out a portion. Counted here are roughly 190,000 clones, about 85% occurring once; the ten biggest clones make up 20% to 25%. Sequenced material: peripheral blood. The source of these receptors is a man aged 55-75 years with active or convalescent COVID-19.

The V gene is TRBV24-1, the J gene TRBJ2-5, with 9 bases lining up with TRBD1. The CDR3 contains 15 residues. Germline values: CDR1 KGHDR, CDR2 SFDVKD. The J segment lost 3 bases and the V segment lost 5 bases, leaving 6 bases of the junction unmatched. The CDR3 loop is CATSGGTGWEETQYF. The CDR3 region has the DNA TGTGCCACCAGTGGGGGGACAGGGTGGGAAGAGACCCAGTACTTC.

The chain employs TRBV6-6 and TRBJ2-3, with TRBD2 matching over 12 bases. Germline loops: CDR1 MNHNY, CDR2 SVGAGI (reference sequence). This CDR3 spans 16 amino acids. With 6 bases clipped from V and 1 base from J, the junction kept 5 bases outside the gene matches. In DNA, the CDR3 is TGTGCCAGCAGCCCTAGCGGGGGGGAGGGCACAGATACGCAGTATTTT. Translation: CASSPSGGEGTDTQYF.

The chain couples TRBV7-9 to TRBJ2-3, with unresolved D. Trimming pared 1 base from V and 4 bases from J, leaving 6 bases between. The CDR3 consists of 13 residues. CDR1 and CDR2 (germline): SEHNR, FQNEAQ (reference sequence). CDR3 protein: CASSLGTPDTQYF. DNA of the CDR3: TGTGCCAGCAGCTTAGGAACACCAGATACGCAGTATTTT.

J is TRBJ1-6 and V is TRBV29-1; D is ambiguous. This CDR3 comprises 13 residues. Germline CDR1 and CDR2: SQVTM and ANQGSEA. V was clipped by 7 bases and J by 7 bases, with 14 bases between them. The CDR3 nucleotides read TGCAGCGCATCGACGGAGTTAAATTCACCCCTCCACTTT. This gives the protein CSASTELNSPLHF. Full variable domain (missing parts from reference TRBV29-1 and TRBJ1-6): SAVISQKPSRDICQRGTSLTIQCQVDSQVTMMFWYRQQPGQSLTLIATANQGSEATYESGFVIDKFPISRPNLTFSTLTVSNMSPEDSSIYLCSASTELNSPLHFGNGTRLTVT.

V gene TRBV5-6 combines with J gene TRBJ2-5; 9 bases fit TRBD1. The ends lost 0 bases at V and 1 base at J; junction bases unmatched: 7. Germline assignment: CDR1 SGHDT and CDR2 YYEEEE. CDR3 length: 17 amino acids. The CDR3 loop reads CASSLALGTGTQETQYF. The CDR3 DNA reads as TGTGCCAGCAGCTTGGCCTTAGGGACAGGGACCCAAGAGACCCAGTACTTC.

V is TRBV4-1 and J is TRBJ2-5, with 8 bases identical to TRBD2. V was pared by 3 bases and J by 5 bases, with 8 bases of the junction left unmatched. Germline loops: CDR1 MGHRA, CDR2 YSYEKL. This CDR3 is built from 15 residues. The CDR3 coding sequence is TGCGCCAGCAGCCAGATCCCGGGGGGGCTGGAGACCCAGTACTTC. It codes for CASSQIPGGLETQYF.